Given below is one TCR beta chain in context. Its antigen is not identified. The sequenced fragment ends 3 residues before the CDR3 boundary, so the rest is inferred from the germline J gene. Sequencing was performed with immunoSEQ multiplex PCR; in TCRdb, only in-frame clones are kept and a portion is missing. The sample table includes tens of thousands of clones. The data derive from a study of T cells in women clearing cervical HPV infection. The wider study: Blood came at first lesion visit for cases, post-clearance for controls. Study outcomes and limitations: TRBV6-7 abundance was lower in cases than controls (0.11% versus 0.16%).

The CDR3 totals 15 residues. CDR1 and CDR2 (germline): SGHTS, YDEGEE. V shed 0 bases, J shed 5 bases, and the junction held 2 bases outside the gene matches. This sequence joins TRBV5-8 and TRBJ1-5; 10 bases fit TRBD1. This clonotype was sampled from a woman aged 18-70 years with a cervical HPV16 infection that either progressed to CIN3+ or cleared (not recorded which). Sequences were obtained from blood buffy coat. Here the CDR3 reads CASSLVGQGYQPQHF. CDR3 DNA, as far as it was read: TGTGCCAGCAGCTTGGTGGGACAGGGGTATCAGCCC.